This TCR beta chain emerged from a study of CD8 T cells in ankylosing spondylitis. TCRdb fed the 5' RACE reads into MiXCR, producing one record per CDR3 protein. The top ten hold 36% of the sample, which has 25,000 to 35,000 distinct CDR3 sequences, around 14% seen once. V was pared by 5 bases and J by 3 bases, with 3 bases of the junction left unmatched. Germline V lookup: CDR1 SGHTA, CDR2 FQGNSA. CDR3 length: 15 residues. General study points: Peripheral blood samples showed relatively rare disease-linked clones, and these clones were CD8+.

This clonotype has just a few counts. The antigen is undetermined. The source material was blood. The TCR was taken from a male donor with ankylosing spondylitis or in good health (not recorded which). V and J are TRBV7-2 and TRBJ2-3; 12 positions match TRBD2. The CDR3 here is CASSPSGGGTDTQYF. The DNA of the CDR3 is TGTGCCAGCAGCCCTAGCGGGGGGGGGACAGATACGCAGTATTTT.